This TCR beta chain was sequenced in a study of T cells after yellow fever vaccination. Study background: It was SMART-Seq v4 Ultra Low Input that prepared the fractions with low cell numbers.

This clonotype was observed a handful of times. The length of the CDR3 is 16 residues. V was clipped by 7 bases and J by 4 bases; unmatched bases: 15. Germline assignment: CDR1 LNHDA and CDR2 SQIVND (reference sequence). A single record per CDR3 protein comes from TCRdb applying MiXCR to the 5' RACE reads. The sample lists approximately 610,000 distinct CDR3 sequences; less than 20% were seen once. This chain connects TRBV19 to TRBJ1-2; 7 nucleotides match TRBD1. Sample: PBMCs, taken 5 days after the first yellow fever vaccination. This receptor was identified in a young man who received the YFV17D yellow fever vaccine. The CDR3 loop is CASKTPLTGPFYGYTF. The CDR3 DNA reads TGTGCCAGTAAAACGCCCCTGACAGGGCCCTTCTATGGCTACACCTTC.